Listed here are 25 T cell receptor beta chains from one sample, sequenced in a study of blood T cells in healthy people across ages. The authors ran a second PCR of 7 to 11 cycles using a sample-barcoded 5' primer and a J-beta primer mix. TCRdb reprocessed the 5' RACE reads via MiXCR and lists one record per CDR3 protein. The top ten hold approximately 15% of the sample, which has about 670,000 distinct CDR3 sequences, roughly half seen once. Sequencing input: blood. These receptor sequences come from a woman of 80 years or more in good health.

In its sample, this clonotype was seen many times. This chain links TRBV11-2 with TRBJ2-5; D not certain. The ends were cut back, 3 bases at V and 9 bases at J, with 8 bases in the middle. Germline loops: CDR1 SGHAT, CDR2 FQNNGV. The CDR3 has 11 residues. CDR3 nucleotides: TGTGCCAGCAGCTTTGCTGGTCCCCAGTACTTC. This encodes CASSFAGPQYF.

This clonotype has only a few counts. This chain uses TRBV2 with TRBJ2-1, with unresolved D. Looked up from germline, CDR1 is SNHLY and CDR2 is FYNNEI. The V and J ends lost 8 bases and 9 bases respectively, with 17 bases between them. CDR3 length: 13 amino acids. CDR3 protein: CASGADRFAEQFF. The CDR3 DNA is TGTGCCAGCGGCGCCGACCGGTTCGCTGAGCAGTTCTTC.

The CDR3 sequence: CASGVPGYGYTF. As DNA, the CDR3 is TGTGCTAGTGGTGTACCAGGGTATGGCTACACCTTC. The rearrangement joins TRBV12-5 to TRBJ1-2; D possibly corresponds to TRBD1 (5 bases). This CDR3 spans 12 amino acids. The V end lost 5 bases, the J end lost 5 bases, and 9 bases lay between the germline ends. Germline assignment: CDR1 LGHNT and CDR2 FRNRAP. Combining the CDR3 with reference TRBV12-5 and TRBJ1-2 gives the whole variable domain DARVTQTPRHKVTEMGQEVTMRCQPILGHNTVFWYRQTMMQGLELLAYFRNRAPLDDSGMPKDRFSAEMPDATLATLKIQPSEPRDSAVYFCASGVPGYGYTFGSGTRLTVV.

This clonotype appeared many times. The chain links TRBV27 to TRBJ2-1, with a tentative D call TRBD2 (6 bases). The CDR3 is made up of 14 amino acids. Deletions cut 7 bases from V and 3 bases from J, with 13 bases between. Germline assignment: CDR1 MNHEY and CDR2 SMNVEV (reference sequence). CDR3 sequence reads: CASTPGRGYNEQFF. CDR3 nucleotide sequence: TGTGCCAGCACCCCCGGGCGGGGCTACAATGAGCAGTTCTTC.

In this sample, this clonotype turned up once. The chain uses TRBV18 and TRBJ2-7, with a weak D call TRBD2 (6 bases). Germline V gene lookup returns CDR1 KGHSH and CDR2 LQKENI. The CDR3 totals 18 residues. Trimming stripped 2 bases from V and 3 bases from J, with 23 bases between. The CDR3 DNA follows: TGTGCCAGCTCACCAAGGACGGGAATACCGGGACTGGGCTACGAGCAGTACTTC. Translating it yields CASSPRTGIPGLGYEQYF.

This chain uses TRBV14 with TRBJ2-2; the match to TRBD2 covers 7 bases. V dropped 4 bases and J dropped 7; count of bases not matched to a gene: 18. The CDR3 has 18 amino acids. Germline V lookup: CDR1 SGHDN, CDR2 FVKESK. The CDR3 region is CASSPEVASGRRGGELFF. CDR3 sequence (DNA): TGTGCCAGCAGCCCCGAGGTGGCTAGCGGTCGAAGAGGCGGGGAGCTGTTTTTT.

Details on this clonotype: This clone may be a read error of a much larger clone one base away. CDR3 loop: CVSSEPTGHYEQYF. DNA of the CDR3: TGTGTCAGCAGTGAACCGACAGGGCACTACGAGCAGTACTTC. The gene calls are TRBV28 and TRBJ2-5, with TRBD1 identical over 7 bases. Matching the DNA end better, TRBJ2-7 makes the J call doubtful. The CDR3 consists of 14 residues. CDR1 is MDHEN and CDR2 is SYDVKM in the germline V gene.

This clonotype was observed many times. The V and J genes are TRBV30 and TRBJ2-7; TRBD1 is a possible D gene (6 bases). Between the trimmed V and J ends, which lost 2 bases and 1 base, there was a span of 18 bases. The CDR3 has 16 residues. CDR1 is GTSNPN, CDR2 SVGIG, per germline (reference sequence). CDR3 region: CAWSSLQGRRSYEQYF. CDR3 in DNA: TGTGCCTGGAGTTCTCTACAGGGTCGGAGGTCCTACGAGCAGTACTTC.

The chain joins TRBV7-2 to TRBJ2-7; TRBD2 matches at 10 bases. This CDR3 contains 15 residues. Germline assignment: CDR1 SGHTA and CDR2 FQGNSA. Germline trimming cut 4 bases from V and 2 bases from J; bases unmatched to any gene: 5. The CDR3 coding sequence is TGTGCCAGCAGCTCGCAAGCGGGAGGGCCCTACGAGCAGTACTTC. It translates to CASSSQAGGPYEQYF. Full variable domain (outside the CDR3, taken from reference TRBV7-2 and TRBJ2-7): GAGVSQSPSNKVTEKGKDVELRCDPISGHTALYWYRQSLGQGLEFLIYFQGNSAPDKSGLPSDRFSAERTGGSVSTLTIQRTQQEDSAVYLCASSSQAGGPYEQYFGPGTRLTVT.

V is TRBV6-2 or TRBV6-3 and J is TRBJ2-5; TRBD1 or TRBD2 may be the D gene (5 bases each). The CDR3 runs 12 residues. Trimming cost V 6 bases and J 9 bases, with 14 bases left between them. Germline assignment: CDR1 MNHEY and CDR2 SVGEGT. CDR3 DNA: TGTGCCAGCAGCCACCGAGGGGAAGCCCAGTACTTC. As protein: CASSHRGEAQYF.

This chain joins TRBV25-1 and TRBJ1-1; D is undetermined. V was cut by 8 bases and J by 1 base, with 11 bases left in between. The length of the CDR3 is 13 residues. Germline values: CDR1 MGHDK, CDR2 SYGVNS. The DNA for the CDR3 is TGTGCCAGCCAGTGGGGAGAGAACACTGAAGCTTTCTTT. Translated: CASQWGENTEAFF.

The count of this clonotype is one. The V and J genes are TRBV7-9 and TRBJ2-7, with a weak D call TRBD2 (6 bases). Germline V CDR1 and CDR2: SEHNR, FQNEAQ (reference sequence). This CDR3 comprises 13 residues. Trimming took off 7 bases at V and 4 bases at J, with 14 bases between the two ends. DNA of the CDR3: TGTGCCAGCATCCCCCTGCGGGATTACGAGCAGTACTTC. Encoded protein: CASIPLRDYEQYF.

V usage is TRBV20-1 and J usage is TRBJ2-5; 12 nucleotides agree with TRBD2. Trimming took 6 bases from V and 1 from J; bases not matched to a gene: 9. Germline V lookup: CDR1 DFQATT, CDR2 SNEGSKA (reference sequence). The length of the CDR3 is 16 residues. This CDR3 is CSALLTSGGLQETQYF. The CDR3 DNA is TGCAGTGCCTTACTAACTAGCGGGGGGCTCCAAGAGACCCAGTACTTC.

CDR3 amino acids: CASSLRAGASTDTQYF. CDR3 coding DNA: TGTGCCAGCAGCTTAAGGGCGGGGGCTAGCACAGATACGCAGTATTTT. J is TRBJ2-3 and V is TRBV13; tentative D call: TRBD2 (7 bases). The CDR3 covers 16 residues. Germline V lookup: CDR1 PRHDT, CDR2 FYEKMQ (reference sequence). V lost 2 bases, J lost 0 bases, and 12 bases lay in between.

This clonotype has only one observation. This CDR3 is CATSGQGGYGYTF. The CDR3 DNA follows: TGTGCCACCAGCGGTCAAGGTGGTTACGGCTACACCTTC. The J gene is TRBJ1-2, the V gene TRBV15, with D unresolved. The germline CDR1 and CDR2 sequences are LNHNV and YYDKDF (reference sequence). The CDR3 extends over 13 amino acids. V shed 5 bases and J shed 8 bases, with 15 bases lying between them. The full variable domain, in which reference TRBV15 and TRBJ1-2 provide the parts outside the CDR3, is DAMVIQNPRYQVTQFGKPVTLSCSQTLNHNVMYWYQQKSSQAPKLLFHYYDKDFNNEADTPDNFQSRRPNTSFCFLDIRSPGLGDTAMYLCATSGQGGYGYTFGSGTRLTVV.

This clonotype was seen many times. The chain couples TRBV7-2 to TRBJ2-1; 9 nucleotides align to TRBD2. This CDR3 is built from 15 residues. J gave up 8 bases and V 0 bases, and 5 bases lay outside the gene matches. The germline gives CDR1 SGHTA, CDR2 FQGNSA. The CDR3 reads CASSLASGSGDEQFF. The CDR3 DNA follows: TGTGCCAGCAGCTTAGCTAGCGGGAGTGGCGATGAGCAGTTCTTC. Full variable domain (rest looked up from reference TRBV7-2 and TRBJ2-1): GAGVSQSPSNKVTEKGKDVELRCDPISGHTALYWYRQSLGQGLEFLIYFQGNSAPDKSGLPSDRFSAERTGGSVSTLTIQRTQQEDSAVYLCASSLASGSGDEQFFGPGTRLTVL.

The chain links TRBV28 to TRBJ1-4; possible D gene TRBD1, 5 bases. Between the trimmed V and J ends, which lost 8 bases and 4 bases, there was a span of 14 bases. This CDR3 comprises 14 residues. The V gene's germline CDR1 is MDHEN and CDR2 SYDVKM. The CDR3 DNA reads TGTGCCAGCGGCCCGGGACGGTTTAATGAAAAACTGTTTTTT. Its protein product is CASGPGRFNEKLFF.

Many counts were recorded for this clonotype. This chain uses TRBV7-2 with TRBJ2-3; tentative D call: TRBD2 (6 bases). Trimming removed 2 bases from V and 4 bases from J, with 16 bases in between. Germline CDR1 and CDR2: SGHTA and FQGNSA. This CDR3 has 16 amino acids. Here the CDR3 DNA reads TGTGCCAGCAGCTTAAGGCTAGCGATCGGCGCAGATACGCAGTATTTT. It specifies CASSLRLAIGADTQYF.

This clonotype came up many times. The genes are TRBV10-3 and TRBJ1-2; 7 bases are shared with TRBD1. The CDR3 is 13 residues long. Germline V gene lookup returns CDR1 ENHRY and CDR2 SYGVKD. V lost 7 bases, J lost 6 bases, and 8 bases stayed unmatched. CDR3 sequence: CAINPQGLDGYTF. CDR3 nucleotide sequence: TGTGCCATCAACCCACAGGGGTTGGATGGCTACACCTTC.

The V call is TRBV29-1, the J call TRBJ2-7, with D possibly TRBD1 on 6 matching bases. V was trimmed by 7 bases and J by 6 bases, leaving 16 bases between them. The CDR3 runs to 12 residues. Germline CDR1 reads SQVTM; CDR2 reads ANQGSEA. The CDR3 loop is CSARQGFGEQYF. CDR3 DNA sequence: TGCAGCGCCCGGCAGGGGTTCGGCGAGCAGTACTTC.

This clonotype was counted between two and nine times. The chain combines TRBV29-1 with TRBJ2-2; D remains ambiguous. V lost 3 bases and J 1 base, leaving 6 bases between the germline ends. This CDR3 is built from 13 residues. Germline values: CDR1 SQVTM, CDR2 ANQGSEA. The CDR3 DNA reads TGCAGCGTTGACTTCCGGAACACCGGGGAGCTGTTTTTT. This sequence encodes CSVDFRNTGELFF.

The rearrangement joins TRBV18 to TRBJ2-1, with D tentatively TRBD1 (5 bases). V lost 0 bases to trimming and J lost 7 bases, with 13 bases between them. Germline V lookup: CDR1 KGHSH, CDR2 LQKENI. This CDR3 contains 15 residues. CDR3 residues: CASSPPRRAKNEQFF. The CDR3 DNA reads as TGTGCCAGCTCACCACCGCGCAGGGCGAAGAATGAGCAGTTCTTC.

CDR3 sequence: CAISDSPGQGNYGYTF. Written as DNA, the CDR3 is TGTGCCATCAGTGATTCACCCGGACAGGGCAACTATGGCTACACCTTC. The chain combines TRBV10-3 with TRBJ1-2, with 8 bases aligning to TRBD1. The CDR3 spans 16 residues. Per germline, CDR1 ENHRY and CDR2 SYGVKD. The V gene end was trimmed by 3 bases and the J gene end by 2 bases; junction bases not matched to a gene: 8.

The V call is TRBV5-5, the J call TRBJ1-1; the D is unclear. The length of the CDR3 is 14 residues. V shed 0 bases and J shed 8 bases, with 14 bases lying between them. Germline CDR1 SGHKS, CDR2 YYEKEE (reference sequence). CDR3 loop: CASSLEGSKTEAFF. The CDR3 coding sequence is TGTGCCAGCAGCTTGGAAGGAAGTAAGACCGAAGCTTTCTTT.

This clonotype was counted ten times or more. The V and J genes are TRBV7-9 and TRBJ2-3; D call uncertain. The germline CDR1 and CDR2 sequences are SEHNR and FQNEAQ (reference sequence). CDR3 length equals 12 residues. Trimming took 8 bases from V and 2 from J, leaving 8 bases between them. For the CDR3, the DNA is TGTGCCAGCGGGTTTCTCACAGATACGCAGTATTTT. It encodes CASGFLTDTQYF.